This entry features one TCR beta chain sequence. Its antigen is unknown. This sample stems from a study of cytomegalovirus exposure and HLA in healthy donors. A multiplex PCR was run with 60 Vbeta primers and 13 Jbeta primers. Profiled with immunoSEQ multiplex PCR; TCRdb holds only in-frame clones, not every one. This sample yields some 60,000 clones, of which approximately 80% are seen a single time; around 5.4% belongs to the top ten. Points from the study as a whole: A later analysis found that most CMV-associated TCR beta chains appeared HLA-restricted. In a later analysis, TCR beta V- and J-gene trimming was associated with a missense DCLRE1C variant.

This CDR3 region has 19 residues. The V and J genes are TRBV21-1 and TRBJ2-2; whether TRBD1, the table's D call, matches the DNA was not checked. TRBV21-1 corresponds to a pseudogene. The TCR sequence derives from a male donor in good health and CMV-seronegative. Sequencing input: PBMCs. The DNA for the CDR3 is TGTGCCAGCAGCAAAGGGGGACAGGGGGCTCCATTGAACACCGGGGAGCTGTTTTTT. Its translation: CASSKGGQGAPLNTGELFF.